This is a list of T cell receptor beta chains from one sample in a study of blood T cells in healthy people across ages. TCRdb ran MiXCR on the 5' RACE reads and lists one entry per CDR3 protein. This table holds about 830,000 distinct CDR3 sequences, around 62% found once. The sequenced sample was blood. Receptor source: a man younger than 40 in good health. CDR3s include the opening cysteine and the closing phenylalanine or tryptophan. A D gene is named only where the DNA matches it firmly. Size is stated for part of the rows, as once, few or many counts, or as a class when the clone is expanded.

clone_size	v_call	j_call	d_call	cdr3_nt	cdr3_aa
.	TRBV20-1	TRBJ2-1	TRBD2	TGCAGTGCTCCCGACCCGGGAGGATCCTACAATGAGCAGTTCTTC	CSAPDPGGSYNEQFF
few	TRBV5-1	TRBJ2-4	.	TGCGCCAGTAGCTCTGGACACGGGGAAAACATTCAGTACTTC	CASSSGHGENIQYF
few	TRBV5-1	TRBJ1-6	.	TGCGCCAGCGCGGGATCTGGGAATTCACCCCTCCACTTT	CASAGSGNSPLHF
few	TRBV15	TRBJ2-7	.	TGTGCCACCAGCAGAGATATGGCCTACGAGCAGTACTTC	CATSRDMAYEQYF
once	TRBV6-5	TRBJ2-7	TRBD2	TGTGCCAGCAGTTACGGGCGGGGGTGGTCGGAAGAGCAGTACTTC	CASSYGRGWSEEQYF
.	TRBV5-1	TRBJ1-2	.	TGCGCCAGCAGCTTACGGACAGCCTCCTATGGCTACACCTTC	CASSLRTASYGYTF
.	TRBV6-2/TRBV6-3	TRBJ1-1	.	TGTGCCAGCGGCGACAGGTACACTGAAGCTTTCTTT	CASGDRYTEAFF
.	TRBV4-2	TRBJ2-7	.	TGTGCCAGCAGCCAAGAAGGGGCCGGGGATGTGGCGTCAGTGCAGTACTTC	CASSQEGAGDVASVQYF
.	TRBV7-2	TRBJ2-1	.	TGTGCCAGCAGCTTAACAGCGGGGACAATTTACAATGAGCAGTTCTTC	CASSLTAGTIYNEQFF
.	TRBV6-6	TRBJ2-7	.	TGTGCCAGCAGTTACTCGGGTGGCGAGCAGTACTTC	CASSYSGGEQYF
.	TRBV3-1	TRBJ2-3	.	TGTGCCAGCAGCCGAAGGGACTCCCTCGCCACAGCGCAGTATTTT	CASSRRDSLATAQYF
.	TRBV7-9	TRBJ2-7	.	TGTGCCAGCAGCTTAGCCGCAGCGGAAAACTCCTACGAGCAGTACTTC	CASSLAAAENSYEQYF
.	TRBV27	TRBJ1-1	TRBD1	TGTGCCAGCAGTTTAGGGGACAGGGGGCCAAGGAAGCTTTTCTTT	CASSLGDRGPRKLFF
.	TRBV7-8	TRBJ2-3	.	TGTGCCAGCAGCTTAGGATTAGCTTCTTACACAGATACGCAGTATTTT	CASSLGLASYTDTQYF
.	TRBV5-6	TRBJ2-2	TRBD2	TGTGCCAGCAGCTTAGTAGCGGGGGTCACCGGGGAGCTGTTTTTT	CASSLVAGVTGELFF
.	TRBV27	TRBJ2-7	.	TGTGCCAGCAGGAGGGGGGGCGGTTTAACCGAGCAGTACTTC	CASRRGGGLTEQYF
.	TRBV29-1	TRBJ2-7	.	TGCAGCGTTGGAGAACAAGGTGGCTACGAGCAGTACTTC	CSVGEQGGYEQYF
.	TRBV13	TRBJ1-2	.	TGTGCCAGCACCCAGAAGGGAGGGTGGTTCTATGGCTACACCTTC	CASTQKGGWFYGYTF
.	TRBV4-2	TRBJ1-1	TRBD1	TGTGCCAGCAGCCAAGACGGCGGGGCAGGGGGCCTCTCCAGTGAAGCTTTCTTT	CASSQDGGAGGLSSEAFF
many	TRBV6-5	TRBJ2-5	TRBD1	TGTGCCAGCAGTTATCGGACAGGGGGCTTAGAGACCCAGTACTTC	CASSYRTGGLETQYF
.	TRBV29-1	TRBJ2-7	.	TGCAGCGTTGAAGGAAGCAAGAGCTCCTACGAGCAGTACTTC	CSVEGSKSSYEQYF
once	TRBV20-1	TRBJ2-7	.	TGCAGTGTTCTTGATAAGGGGCAAAGCTACGAGCAGTACTTC	CSVLDKGQSYEQYF
.	TRBV7-9	TRBJ2-1	.	TGTGCCAGCAGCCCCCCCCCACACAATGAGCAGTTCTTC	CASSPPPHNEQFF
few	TRBV5-1	TRBJ2-5	TRBD1	TGCGCCAGCCGAGAAGGGACAGGGAGGCAAGAGACCCAGTACTTC	CASREGTGRQETQYF
.	TRBV12-3/TRBV12-4	TRBJ1-4	.	TGTGCCAGCAGCGGGGATTATAATGAAAAACTGTTTTTT	CASSGDYNEKLFF
.	TRBV5-1	TRBJ2-1	TRBD2	TGCGCCAGCAGCAGGACTAGCGGGGAATGGAATGAGCAGTTCTTC	CASSRTSGEWNEQFF
once	TRBV7-2	TRBJ2-3	TRBD2	TGTGCCAGCAGCTTAAGTCTAGCGGGGGCCGGAGATACGCAGTATTTT	CASSLSLAGAGDTQYF
.	TRBV20-1	TRBJ1-2	.	TGCAGTGCTCCCGACAGCCCAAACCTCCGGGGCTACACCTTC	CSAPDSPNLRGYTF
once	TRBV6-5	TRBJ2-7	TRBD1	TGTGCCAGCAGTTACGGGACAGGGAACTCCTACGAGCAGTACTTC	CASSYGTGNSYEQYF
.	TRBV29-1	TRBJ2-5	.	TGCAGCGCCGAGGGATTACAAGAGACCCAGTACTTC	CSAEGLQETQYF
.	TRBV12-3/TRBV12-4	TRBJ2-4	TRBD1	TGTGCCAGCAGTTTAGGGACAGGGCTGTCCAATGAGCAGTACTTC	CASSLGTGLSNEQYF
once	TRBV4-2	TRBJ2-1	.	TGTGCCAGCAGCCAATGGGGGGCAGCTCCCTACAATGAGCAGTTCTTC	CASSQWGAAPYNEQFF
.	TRBV24-1	TRBJ2-1	.	TGTGCCACCAGTCTCCCGGGACCTCACACTGAGCAGTTCTTC	CATSLPGPHTEQFF
.	TRBV27	TRBJ2-5	.	TGTGCCAGCAGTTTATTTCGGGGTGAAGAGACCCAGTACTTC	CASSLFRGEETQYF
many	TRBV7-9	TRBJ1-1	.	TGTGCCAGCAGCTTAGGAGGGGCTGAAGCTTTCTTT	CASSLGGAEAFF
.	TRBV7-8	TRBJ2-7	TRBD1	TGTGCCAGCACCAGGACAGGTGTCTACGAGCAGTACTTC	CASTRTGVYEQYF
.	TRBV30	TRBJ2-7	.	TGTGCCTGGAATCCCAGGAGCTCCAGCTCCTACGAGCAGTACTTC	CAWNPRSSSSYEQYF
few	TRBV7-2	TRBJ2-1	.	TGTGCCAGCAGCTTAGGGGGACTGGGGGCTAATGAGCAGTTCTTC	CASSLGGLGANEQFF
.	TRBV2	TRBJ2-7	.	TGTGCCAGCGAACAGGGAACCAGCTCCTACGAGCAGTACTTC	CASEQGTSSYEQYF